Listed below are T cell receptor beta chains from one sample, sequenced in a study of T cells in Graves' hyperthyroidism and ophthalmopathy. A single record per CDR3 protein comes from TCRdb applying MiXCR to the multiplex PCR reads. The profile shows approximately 630,000 distinct CDR3 sequences, roughly 17% of them singletons. Sequencing was done on a sample of blood. These receptors were obtained from a woman in her 30s with Graves' hyperthyroidism. Each CDR3 is given with its conserved first and last residue. The D gene is left open where the match is weak. Some rows mark clone size as missing; the rest say once, few, many or name a class of expanded clone.

D gene	V gene	J gene	clone size	CDR3 protein
TRBD2	TRBV7-2	TRBJ2-7	many	CASSLGLAGGRGYEQYF
TRBD2	TRBV5-8	TRBJ2-7	few	CASSVRLAGVHEQYF
.	TRBV12-5	TRBJ2-1	many	CASGADSKTNNEQFF
.	TRBV5-1	TRBJ2-7	many	CASRPGAGADYEQYF
TRBD1	TRBV28	TRBJ1-2	many	CASSPTGGGSKDYGYTF
.	TRBV6-1	TRBJ1-1	many	CASSSEVPNTEAFF
.	TRBV20-1	TRBJ1-1	few	CSARQVYTEAFF
TRBD2	TRBV28	TRBJ2-1	many	CASSFGLAGLNEQFF
.	TRBV10-3	TRBJ2-5	many	CAISEQEALGTQYF
.	TRBV19	TRBJ1-1	.	CASSIGRLGAFF
.	TRBV30	TRBJ2-3	once	CAWSWAADYRPRTDTQYF
.	TRBV6-1	TRBJ1-4	.	CASSAGPTNEKLFF
.	TRBV29-1	TRBJ2-2	many	CSVGDTGELFF
.	TRBV24-1	TRBJ2-1	few	CATSEGELSADEQFF
.	TRBV5-1	TRBJ2-7	many	CASSFKSGYEQYF
.	TRBV6-5	TRBJ2-4	many	CASSYSRGMGDIQYF
.	TRBV2	TRBJ2-1	many	CASSVWQDEQFF
.	TRBV7-2	TRBJ1-2	many	CASSLDVNYGYTF
.	TRBV28	TRBJ2-1	many	CASSLSAGWEQFF
.	TRBV11-1	TRBJ2-1	many	CASSLGRIDEQFF
.	TRBV27	TRBJ2-3	many	CASSFRSDTQYF
.	TRBV24-1	TRBJ2-1	many	CATSDSHYNEQFF
TRBD1	TRBV27	TRBJ2-3	many	CASSSTGGWTDTQYF
TRBD1	TRBV5-1	TRBJ2-5	.	CASSWGQGASGETQYF
TRBD2	TRBV6-1	TRBJ2-5	.	CASLQLAGEETQYF
.	TRBV5-1	TRBJ2-3	many	CASSLQLATSDTQYF
TRBD2	TRBV28	TRBJ2-5	.	CASRGPGLAGGDANF
.	TRBV2	TRBJ1-1	many	CASSEVGTYTEAFF
TRBD2	TRBV19	TRBJ2-1	.	CASTTPGLANEQFF
.	TRBV12-5	TRBJ1-5	many	CASGLVFSSISSPHNNQPQHF
.	TRBV12-3/TRBV12-4	TRBJ2-5	many	CASSFGVGVGETQYF
.	TRBV2	TRBJ2-5	many	CASSEGLGETQYF
.	TRBV27	TRBJ2-7	many	CASRVPRGSSYEQYF
.	TRBV3-1	TRBJ2-7	many	CASSPGTAMGEQYF
TRBD2	TRBV6-2/TRBV6-3	TRBJ2-2	many	CASSFSGRKGGELFF
.	TRBV28	TRBJ2-1	many	CASSLGGAGSEQFF
TRBD1	TRBV28	TRBJ2-7	.	CASSLWGQRSYEQYF
TRBD1	TRBV10-1	TRBJ2-7	.	CASPSGTGSYEQYF
TRBD2	TRBV5-1	TRBJ2-7	few	CASSVREGLLYEQYF